This T cell receptor (beta chain) stems from a study of blood T cell repertoires in COVID-19. Study context: The analysed material was cDNA or gDNA that came from T cells, B-cell-depleted T cells, or PBMCs.

Trimming removed 8 bases from V and 5 bases from J; junction bases left unmatched: 7. There are 14 residues in the CDR3. Germline V gene sequence: CDR1 LNHDA, CDR2 SQIVND (reference sequence). The assay was immunoSEQ multiplex PCR, and TCRdb's table has in-frame clones only and misses some. The repertoire holds some 310,000 clones, with around 91% as singletons. The specimen sequenced was peripheral blood. The chain combines TRBV19 with TRBJ2-1; TRBD2 matches 9 bases. The TCR comes from a woman in her thirties or forties with COVID-19, enrolled during active disease. CDR3 residues: CASAPRGRDNEQFF. Here the CDR3 DNA reads TGTGCCAGTGCCCCACGCGGGAGGGACAATGAGCAGTTCTTC.